Below are 17 T cell receptor beta chains sequenced from a single sample in a study of cytomegalovirus exposure and HLA in healthy donors. Researchers ran the PCR with 60 Vbeta and 13 Jbeta primers. This table comes from immunoSEQ multiplex PCR, and its TCRdb copy is limited to in-frame clones, with some not included. This sample contains 200,000 or so clones. The sequenced sample consisted of PBMCs. Source of these receptors: a boy aged 5-17 years in good health and CMV-seronegative.

The chain couples TRBV30 to TRBJ1-1; D is perhaps TRBD1 (5 bases). The V end was cut by 5 bases, the J end by 0 bases, with 13 bases between. CDR3 size: 14 residues. The germline V gene encodes CDR1 GTSNPN and CDR2 SVGIG (reference sequence). CDR3 nucleotides: TGTGCCTGGTCCCAGGGAGGCATGAACACTGAAGCTTTCTTT. It codes for CAWSQGGMNTEAFF.

The V and J genes are TRBV9 and TRBJ1-3, with a weak D call TRBD1 (6 bases). Trimming removed 0 bases from V and 2 bases from J, with 12 bases in between. CDR1 and CDR2 (germline): SGDLS, YYNGEE. CDR3 length: 16 residues. The CDR3 is CASSVGTTGTGNTIYF. The CDR3, as DNA: TGTGCCAGCAGCGTAGGAACCACAGGGACTGGAAACACCATATATTTT.

V is TRBV19 and J is TRBJ1-1; 7 bases are a match to TRBD1. Germline assignment: CDR1 LNHDA and CDR2 SQIVND (reference sequence). CDR3 length equals 18 residues. V lost 0 bases to trimming and J lost 1 base; unmatched junction nucleotides: 11. This CDR3 reads CASSIERFWGTENTEAFF. In nucleotides, the CDR3 is TGTGCCAGTAGTATAGAGAGATTTTGGGGGACAGAGAACACTGAAGCTTTCTTT.

The chain is built from TRBV5-4 and TRBJ1-1; 9 bases are a match to TRBD1. V lost 3 bases, J lost 1 base, and 4 bases stayed unmatched. CDR1 and CDR2 from the germline V gene are SGHNT and YYREEE (reference sequence). This CDR3 comprises 15 residues. CDR3 bases: TGTGCCAGCAGCTGGATGGACAGGGGGAACACTGAAGCTTTCTTT. The encoded protein is CASSWMDRGNTEAFF.

The chain joins TRBV30 to TRBJ1-2, with D hard to call. Germline V CDR1 and CDR2: GTSNPN, SVGIG (reference sequence). Between the trimmed V and J ends, which lost 0 bases and 3 bases, there was a span of 11 bases. The CDR3 length is 14 residues. The CDR3 protein is CAWSVATLDYGYTF. The CDR3 DNA sequence: TGTGCCTGGAGTGTTGCTACCCTTGACTATGGCTACACCTTC.

Here the CDR3 DNA reads TGTGCCACGGAAGAAGGACAGGGGCGTGGCTACACCTTC. It translates to CATEEGQGRGYTF. V gene TRBV28 combines with J gene TRBJ1-2; TRBD1 aligns across 9 bases. The CDR3 extends over 13 amino acids. Germline lookup yields CDR1 MDHEN and CDR2 SYDVKM. With V trimmed by 10 bases and J by 7 bases, 10 bases remained unmatched.

This sequence joins TRBV30 and TRBJ2-3, with 7 bases fitting TRBD1. Per the germline V gene, CDR1 is GTSNPN and CDR2 is SVGIG (reference sequence). The trim removed 5 bases at V and 9 bases at J, leaving 8 bases unmatched. There are 12 residues in the CDR3. The CDR3 nucleotides read TGTGCCTGGGACACAGGGGTGGGAACGCAGTATTTT. Protein sequence: CAWDTGVGTQYF.

The chain combines TRBV6-1 with TRBJ2-1; 9 bases are shared with TRBD1. With 1 base clipped from V and 9 bases from J, the junction kept 10 bases outside the gene matches. The V gene's germline CDR1 is MNHNS and CDR2 SASEGT. CDR3 length: 16 amino acids. The CDR3 protein is CASSEERGTGYGEQFF. The CDR3 DNA is TGTGCCAGCAGTGAAGAGAGAGGGACAGGGTACGGTGAGCAGTTCTTC.

The chain employs TRBV9 and TRBJ2-7, with TRBD1 matching 9 bases. CDR1 and CDR2 from the germline V gene are SGDLS and YYNGEE. The CDR3 has 14 amino acids. Unmatched junction bases numbered 8, after V lost 3 bases and J lost 7 bases. The CDR3 DNA follows: TGTGCCAGCAGCGCCGGGACAGGGCTTGGGGAGCAGTACTTC. Translated, it gives CASSAGTGLGEQYF.

J is TRBJ1-3 and V is TRBV30; D gene ambiguous. The CDR3 consists of 16 residues. Germline V gene data show CDR1 as GTSNPN and CDR2 as SVGIG (reference sequence). V lost 0 bases and J 0 bases, leaving 12 bases between the germline ends. The CDR3 DNA reads as TGTGCCTGGAGTGTACTTCGGGAGTTCTCTGGAAACACCATATATTTT. Amino acid sequence: CAWSVLREFSGNTIYF.

V and J are TRBV7-2 and TRBJ1-3; 7 bases agree with TRBD1. The CDR3 spans 16 residues. V lost 0 bases and J lost 1; bases outside the gene matches: 3. In germline, CDR1 is SGHTA, CDR2 FQGNSA. CDR3 residues: CASSLATGLSGNTIYF. The CDR3 coding sequence is TGTGCCAGCAGCTTAGCGACAGGGTTATCTGGAAACACCATATATTTT. The full variable domain, completed using reference TRBV7-2 and TRBJ1-3, is GAGVSQSPSNKVTEKGKDVELRCDPISGHTALYWYRQSLGQGLEFLIYFQGNSAPDKSGLPSDRFSAERTGGSVSTLTIQRTQQEDSAVYLCASSLATGLSGNTIYFGEGSWLTVV.

The chain joins TRBV14 to TRBJ2-3; D unclear. Germline V lookup: CDR1 SGHDN, CDR2 FVKESK. This CDR3 has 16 residues. V dropped 4 bases and J dropped 2 bases, with 16 bases sitting between them. The CDR3 here is CASSRSRSHYTDTQYF. Here the CDR3 DNA reads TGTGCCAGCAGCCGCAGTAGGTCCCACTACACAGATACGCAGTATTTT.

In regard to this clone: Other DNA variants within this sample encode the same CDR3. The genes are TRBV5-5 and TRBJ1-6; D gene ambiguous. V dropped 1 base and J dropped 9 bases, with 14 bases sitting between them. The CDR3 is 15 residues long. Germline CDR1 and CDR2: SGHKS and YYEKEE (reference sequence). In nucleotides, the CDR3 is TGTGCCAGCAGCTTGCAGGCAGGATTGGGTTCACCCCTCCACTTT. This gives the protein CASSLQAGLGSPLHF.

This chain uses TRBV9 with TRBJ2-5; 9 nucleotides line up with TRBD2. Per germline, CDR1 SGDLS and CDR2 YYNGEE. This CDR3 comprises 17 residues. The trim removed 3 bases at V and 2 bases at J, leaving 11 bases unmatched. CDR3 coding DNA: TGTGCCAGCAGCGCGGGGGGGCTAGCGGGACAACAAGAGACCCAGTACTTC. Its protein product is CASSAGGLAGQQETQYF.

The chain recombines TRBV6-6 with TRBJ1-3; 8 nucleotides align to TRBD1. Germline V gene lookup returns CDR1 MNHNY and CDR2 SVGAGI (reference sequence). J lost 3 bases, V lost 6 bases, and 4 bases had no gene match. This CDR3 is built from 14 residues. In DNA, the CDR3 is TGTGCCAGCAGCCCGGACAGGGTTGGAAACACCATATATTTT. Its translation: CASSPDRVGNTIYF.

With respect to this clone: Other nucleotide sequences in the sample specify the same CDR3. The chain is built from TRBV19 and TRBJ1-1; possible D gene TRBD1, 5 bases. Germline V gene data show CDR1 as LNHDA and CDR2 as SQIVND (reference sequence). There are 14 residues in the CDR3. Trimming cost V 3 bases and J 4 bases, with 12 bases left between them. The CDR3 spells CASSIAGVGTEAFF. The CDR3 bases are TGTGCCAGTAGTATTGCGGGGGTGGGCACTGAAGCTTTCTTT. The entire variable domain, with the rest obtained from reference TRBV19 and TRBJ1-1, is as follows: DGGITQSPKYLFRKEGQNVTLSCEQNLNHDAMYWYRQDPGQGLRLIYYSQIVNDFQKGDIAEGYSVSREKKESFPLTVTSAQKNPTAFYLCASSIAGVGTEAFFGQGTRLTVV.

This chain links TRBV10-1 with TRBJ1-6; no clear D gene. This CDR3 spans 18 amino acids. CDR1 WNHNN and CDR2 SYGVQD come from the germline V gene (reference sequence). Trimming took 2 bases from V and 0 from J, leaving 14 bases between them. CDR3 region: CASSEDGAASSYNSPLHF. For the CDR3, the DNA is TGCGCCAGCAGTGAGGATGGAGCCGCGAGCTCCTATAATTCACCCCTCCACTTT.